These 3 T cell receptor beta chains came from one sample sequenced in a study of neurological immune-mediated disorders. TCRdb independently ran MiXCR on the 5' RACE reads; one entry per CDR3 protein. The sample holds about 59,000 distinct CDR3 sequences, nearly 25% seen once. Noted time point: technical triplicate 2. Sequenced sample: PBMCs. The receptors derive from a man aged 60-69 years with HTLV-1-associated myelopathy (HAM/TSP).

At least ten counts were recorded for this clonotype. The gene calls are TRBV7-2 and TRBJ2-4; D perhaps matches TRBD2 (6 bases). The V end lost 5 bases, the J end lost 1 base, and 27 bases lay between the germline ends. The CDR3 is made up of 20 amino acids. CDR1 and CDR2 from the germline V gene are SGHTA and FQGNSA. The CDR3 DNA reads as TGTGCCAGCAGCCAAGGCGTTGGGAGTGTGGGGGGAGTGGCCAAAAACATTCAGTACTTC. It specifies CASSQGVGSVGGVAKNIQYF.

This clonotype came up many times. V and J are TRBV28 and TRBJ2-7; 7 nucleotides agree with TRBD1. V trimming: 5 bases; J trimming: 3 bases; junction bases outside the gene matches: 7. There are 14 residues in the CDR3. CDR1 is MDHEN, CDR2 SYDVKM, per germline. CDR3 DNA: TGTGCCAGCAGTCGCACGGGACAGCTCTACGAGCAGTACTTC. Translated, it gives CASSRTGQLYEQYF.

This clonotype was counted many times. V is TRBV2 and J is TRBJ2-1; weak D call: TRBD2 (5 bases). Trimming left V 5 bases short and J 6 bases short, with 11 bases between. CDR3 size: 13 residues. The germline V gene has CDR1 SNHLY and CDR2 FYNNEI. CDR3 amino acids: CASSSVGSNEQFF. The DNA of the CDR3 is TGTGCCAGCAGTTCCGTAGGGAGCAATGAGCAGTTCTTC.